The 10 T cell receptor beta chains reported below all come from one sample, sequenced in a study of blood T cell repertoires in COVID-19. TCRdb's table, derived via immunoSEQ multiplex PCR, lists solely in-frame clones and lacks some. The profile shows 350,000 to 500,000 clones, about 90% of them singletons. The sample comprised peripheral blood. The receptor source for this set is a man younger than 30 with COVID-19, enrolled during active disease.

The chain recombines TRBV27 with TRBJ2-7; D is unclear. Germline V CDR1 and CDR2: MNHEY, SMNVEV (reference sequence). V was cut by 0 bases and J by 4 bases, with 13 bases left in between. There are 15 residues in the CDR3. The DNA for the CDR3 is TGTGCCAGCAGTTTATCTCTCGTTAGTCAATACGAGCAGTACTTC. This sequence encodes CASSLSLVSQYEQYF.

This chain uses TRBV24-1 with TRBJ2-2, with D unclear. CDR3 length: 15 residues. Germline lookup yields CDR1 KGHDR and CDR2 SFDVKD. V was shortened by 4 bases and J by 0 bases, with 8 bases between the two germline ends. The CDR3 nucleotides are TGTGCCACCAGTGAGGTCCGCGCGAACACCGGGGAGCTGTTTTTT. Translated, it gives CATSEVRANTGELFF.

This chain joins TRBV18 and TRBJ2-7; 8 nucleotides line up with TRBD2. The CDR3 consists of 14 residues. Germline values: CDR1 KGHSH, CDR2 LQKENI. V lost 0 bases and J lost 7; bases outside the gene matches: 5. The chain's CDR3 is CASSPPPSGGEQYF. In DNA, the CDR3 is TGTGCCAGCTCACCACCTCCGTCGGGGGGGGAGCAGTACTTC.

This chain uses TRBV11-3 with TRBJ2-2, with D possibly TRBD1 on 5 matching bases. Germline CDR1 and CDR2: SGHNT and YENEEA. With 4 bases removed from V and 1 base from J, the gap between germline ends came to 10 bases. The CDR3 is made up of 15 amino acids. This chain's CDR3 is CASSSKTGNTGELFF. The CDR3 DNA is TGTGCCAGCAGCTCGAAAACAGGGAACACCGGGGAGCTGTTTTTT.

V gene TRBV7-3 combines with J gene TRBJ1-1; D not resolved. The CDR3 runs 15 residues. Trimming shortened V by 3 bases and J by 0 bases, and 11 bases separated the two germline ends. Germline CDR1 reads SGHTA; CDR2 reads FQGTGA. As DNA, the CDR3 is TGTGCCAGCAGCTTGGGAGGGTGGGTGAACACTGAAGCTTTCTTT. This encodes CASSLGGWVNTEAFF.

The chain combines TRBV19 with TRBJ2-2; D uncertain. Germline V gene lookup returns CDR1 LNHDA and CDR2 SQIVND (reference sequence). The CDR3 contains 16 residues. The V and J ends lost 3 bases and 1 base respectively, with 12 bases between them. CDR3 residues: CASSIAGVRNTGELFF. CDR3 nucleotide sequence: TGTGCCAGTAGTATCGCTGGAGTCAGGAACACCGGGGAGCTGTTTTTT. Full variable domain (remainder filled in from reference TRBV19 and TRBJ2-2): DGGITQSPKYLFRKEGQNVTLSCEQNLNHDAMYWYRQDPGQGLRLIYYSQIVNDFQKGDIAEGYSVSREKKESFPLTVTSAQKNPTAFYLCASSIAGVRNTGELFFGEGSRLTVL.

This rearrangement joins TRBV29-1 to TRBJ2-1; D is perhaps TRBD1 (6 bases). CDR3 length: 13 amino acids. Trimming pared 4 bases from V and 4 bases from J, leaving 11 bases between. CDR1 and CDR2 from the germline V gene are SQVTM and ANQGSEA. CDR3 sequence: CSVARTEYNEQFF. In DNA form, the CDR3 reads TGCAGCGTTGCCCGGACAGAGTACAATGAGCAGTTCTTC.

The chain joins TRBV20-1 to TRBJ2-3; D is undetermined. Germline assignment: CDR1 DFQATT and CDR2 SNEGSKA (reference sequence). CDR3 length: 11 amino acids. V was shortened by 5 bases and J by 2 bases, with 5 bases between the two germline ends. CDR3 DNA sequence: TGCAGTGCTCCTATCACAGATACGCAGTATTTT. Residues: CSAPITDTQYF.

CDR3 protein: CASSAARVNDEKLFF. The CDR3 DNA reads as TGCGCCAGCAGCGCGGCCAGAGTTAATGACGAAAAACTGTTTTTT. This chain uses TRBV5-1 with TRBJ1-4; the D is unclear. Germline V gene sequence: CDR1 SGHRS, CDR2 YFSETQ. The CDR3 is made up of 15 amino acids. V gave up 4 bases and J gave up 8 bases, with 18 bases separating them.

The chain recombines TRBV24-1 with TRBJ2-2; no reliable D call. The germline CDR1 and CDR2 sequences are KGHDR and SFDVKD. Trimming pared 5 bases from V and 4 bases from J, leaving 7 bases between. This CDR3 region has 13 residues. In DNA, the CDR3 is TGTGCCACCAGTGGGGCAGTCACCGGGGAGCTGTTTTTT. It translates to CATSGAVTGELFF.